This T cell receptor beta chain is from a study of T-cell memory formation after mild COVID-19. TCRdb re-called the 5' RACE reads through MiXCR, storing one row per CDR3 protein. The sample consists of around 320,000 distinct CDR3 sequences, approximately 19% of them appearing once. The CDR3 sequence is 16 residues long. Trimming left V 0 bases short and J 7 bases short, with 15 bases between. Germline-derived CDR1 and CDR2 are MNHEY and SVGAGI. J is TRBJ1-4 and V is TRBV6-5; unclear D gene. This TCR came from a man aged 18 to 29 who had mild COVID-19 (a few samples of this study predate the infection). Cell type and time point are not known. Sequenced material: PBMCs or a T cell subset sorted from them (not recorded which). The CDR3 DNA sequence: TGTGCCAGCAGTTACTCAGTCCCGGGGAGTAGTGAAAAACTGTTTTTT. Protein: CASSYSVPGSSEKLFF.